Listed below are T cell receptor beta chains from one sample, sequenced in a study of chemoradiotherapy in HPV16-positive cancers. Some clones are missing from TCRdb's copy, which holds only in-frame ones; the method was immunoSEQ multiplex PCR. The sample lists approximately 9,500 clones; roughly three quarters were seen once. The sequencing used tumor tissue, collected from a patient who underwent chemoradiotherapy. These receptors came from a human donor with HPV-associated anogenital cancer. Each CDR3 is given with its conserved first and last residue. A D gene is named only where the DNA matches it firmly. Rows may omit the clone size; those that give it use once, few, many or a size class.

TRBV12-5	TRBJ2-7	-	-	CASGLPQLEQYF	TGTGCTAGTGGTTTGCCCCAGTTGGAGCAGTACTTC
TRBV7-9	TRBJ1-2	-	-	CASSFEGAVRGDRSGYTF	TGTGCCAGCAGCTTTGAGGGTGCGGTGAGGGGGGATAGGTCTGGCTACACCTTC
TRBV19	TRBJ2-5	-	TRBD2	CASSFGLAEVQETQYF	TGTGCCAGTAGTTTCGGACTAGCGGAAGTCCAAGAGACCCAGTACTTC
TRBV6-1	TRBJ2-7	once	TRBD2	CASSELSGTGYEQYF	TGTGCCAGCAGTGAACTCAGCGGGACGGGCTACGAGCAGTACTTC
TRBV27	TRBJ2-5	few	TRBD2	CASQELAGGLYQETQYF	TGTGCCAGCCAAGAACTAGCGGGAGGGTTGTACCAAGAGACCCAGTACTTC
TRBV21-1	TRBJ2-7	-	-	CASSKRGRTYEQYF	TGTGCCAGCAGCAAGCGCGGACGGACCTACGAGCAGTACTTC
TRBV29-1	TRBJ1-2	-	-	CSAQRDTSNYGYTF	TGCAGCGCCCAGCGGGACACCTCTAACTATGGCTACACCTTC
TRBV14	TRBJ1-5	few	-	CASSQPQGRFGLPQHF	TGTGCCAGCAGCCAACCTCAGGGCAGGTTTGGTCTTCCCCAGCATTTT
TRBV6-5	TRBJ1-2	-	TRBD1	CASNPGGTGNGYTF	TGTGCCAGCAACCCAGGAGGGACAGGGAACGGCTACACCTTC
TRBV7-9	TRBJ2-1	-	-	CASTQRDEQFF	TGTGCCAGCACCCAGCGGGATGAGCAGTTCTTC
TRBV30	TRBJ2-3	-	TRBD2	CAWSWGTSGGVWF	TGTGCCTGGAGTTGGGGAACTAGCGGGGGGGTATGGTTT
TRBV2	TRBJ2-7	-	-	CASSERPSGSYEQYF	TGTGCCAGCAGTGAAAGGCCCAGTGGGTCCTACGAGCAGTACTTC
TRBV5-1	TRBJ2-3	-	TRBD2	CASSLVTSGPGQYF	TGCGCCAGCAGCTTGGTGACTAGCGGACCCGGGCAGTATTTT
TRBV5-4	TRBJ1-1	-	-	CASSLSMSMGTEAFF	TGTGCCAGCAGCTTGTCTATGAGCATGGGGACTGAAGCTTTCTTT
TRBV30	TRBJ1-6	-	-	CAWSRAYNSPLHF	TGTGCCTGGAGTCGAGCCTATAATTCACCCCTCCACTTT
TRBV25-1	TRBJ2-5	-	-	CASREDGAKTQYF	TGTGCCAGCAGGGAGGACGGGGCAAAGACCCAGTACTTC
TRBV29-1	TRBJ1-1	-	-	CSVEVFQTQGTEAFF	TGCAGCGTTGAAGTATTCCAGACGCAGGGCACTGAAGCTTTCTTT
TRBV6-5	TRBJ2-5	few	-	CASSFFEETQYF	TGTGCCAGCAGTTTCTTCGAAGAGACCCAGTACTTC
TRBV30	TRBJ2-5	-	TRBD1	CAWSVGQGTGTQYF	TGTGCCTGGAGTGTGGGACAGGGAACGGGGACCCAGTACTTC
TRBV7-9	TRBJ1-1	-	-	CASSPFLRIGGVGTEAFF	TGTGCCAGCAGCCCTTTCCTACGTATTGGGGGGGTCGGCACTGAAGCTTTCTTT
TRBV7-6	TRBJ2-4	-	-	CASSLNRDNIQYF	TGTGCCAGCAGCTTAAATCGGGACAACATTCAGTACTTC
TRBV5-1	TRBJ2-7	-	-	CASSWGDTTYEQYF	TGCGCCAGCAGCTGGGGGGACACTACCTACGAGCAGTACTTC
TRBV28	TRBJ2-1	-	TRBD2	CASSPSGGSSYNEQFF	TGTGCCAGCAGTCCTTCGGGGGGTAGCTCCTACAATGAGCAGTTCTTC
TRBV9	TRBJ1-1	-	-	CASSPPEGGWDTEAFF	TGTGCCAGCAGCCCCCCAGAGGGCGGATGGGACACTGAAGCTTTCTTT
TRBV11-3	TRBJ1-2	-	-	CASSQAVYNGYTF	TGTGCCAGCAGCCAGGCAGTTTATAATGGCTACACCTTC
TRBV9	TRBJ1-5	-	-	CASSPMGNSNQPQHF	TGTGCCAGCAGCCCGATGGGGAATAGCAATCAGCCCCAGCATTTT
TRBV11-2	TRBJ2-1	-	-	CASSLRGTDLYNEQFF	TGTGCCAGCAGCTTAAGGGGGACGGACCTTTACAATGAGCAGTTCTTC
TRBV11-3	TRBJ2-1	-	-	CASSLVIQEQFF	TGTGCCAGCAGCTTAGTTATCCAGGAGCAGTTCTTC
TRBV5-6	TRBJ2-1	-	-	CASSLDRDTYNEQFF	TGTGCCAGCAGCTTGGACAGGGACACCTACAATGAGCAGTTCTTC
TRBV18	TRBJ2-7	-	TRBD2	CASSPFGTGTREQYF	TGTGCCAGCTCACCGTTTGGAACAGGGACTAGGGAGCAGTACTTC
TRBV11-1	TRBJ2-7	once	-	CASSSGGNGEQYF	TGTGCCAGCAGCTCCGGCGGGAATGGCGAGCAGTACTTC
TRBV7-2	TRBJ2-3	-	-	CASSYSTSTDTQYF	TGTGCCAGCAGCTACAGTACTAGCACAGATACGCAGTATTTT
TRBV4-1	TRBJ2-3	-	-	CASSQEAYTDTQYF	TGCGCCAGCAGCCAAGAGGCCTACACAGATACGCAGTATTTT
TRBV11-1	TRBJ2-7	-	TRBD1	CASSPSDRRPYEQYF	TGTGCCAGCAGCCCCTCGGACAGGAGACCCTACGAGCAGTACTTC
TRBV6-6	TRBJ2-2	-	-	CASGRAGGELFF	TGTGCCAGCGGCCGTGCGGGCGGGGAGCTGTTTTTT
TRBV6-5	TRBJ2-7	once	-	CASRIQGYEQYF	TGTGCCAGCAGAATACAGGGCTACGAGCAGTACTTC
TRBV21-1	TRBJ2-7	-	-	CASSKRFSCGEF	TGTGCCAGCAGCAAAAGGTTTAGTTGTGGGGAATTC
TRBV6-1	TRBJ2-3	-	TRBD2	CASSAPGRRTSGRDTQYF	TGTGCCAGCAGTGCGCCGGGACGCCGGACTAGCGGGAGAGATACGCAGTATTTT
TRBV5-4	TRBJ2-2	-	TRBD2	CASSLGASGSGELFF	TGTGCCAGCAGCTTGGGGGCTAGCGGCAGCGGGGAGCTGTTTTTT
TRBV5-5	TRBJ2-7	once	TRBD1	CASSPDRAGTYEQYF	TGTGCCAGCAGCCCGGACAGGGCCGGGACCTACGAGCAGTACTTC
TRBV7-9	TRBJ1-1	-	-	CASTDRGEAFF	TGTGCCAGCACCGATAGAGGTGAAGCTTTCTTT
TRBV5-1	TRBJ2-5	-	TRBD2	CASSWGLAGGQETQYF	TGCGCCAGCAGCTGGGGACTAGCGGGGGGTCAAGAGACCCAGTACTTC
TRBV7-9	TRBJ2-1	once	TRBD1	CASSFRGSYNEQFF	TGTGCCAGCAGCTTCAGGGGGTCCTACAATGAGCAGTTCTTC
TRBV29-1	TRBJ1-5	few	TRBD1	CSVGGQGANQPQHF	TGCAGCGTTGGGGGACAGGGGGCAAATCAGCCCCAGCATTTT
TRBV30	TRBJ1-3	-	-	CAWTWESTIYF	TGTGCCTGGACCTGGGAGAGTACCATATATTTT